A single sample gave rise to the 26 T cell receptor beta chains below, sequenced in a study of CD8 T cells in ankylosing spondylitis. Regarding the study as a whole: A TCR beta motif made of under 10 highly homologous variants seemed typical of ankylosing spondylitis blood.

TCRdb reanalysed the 5' RACE reads using MiXCR and keeps one entry per CDR3 protein. Among fewer than 750,000 distinct CDR3 sequences listed, roughly 19% were seen once. These receptors are not linked to any known antigen. Sequenced material: blood, either unsorted or a sorted T cell fraction (not recorded which). The receptor source for this set is a male donor with ankylosing spondylitis.

V gene TRBV20-1 combines with J gene TRBJ2-5; a possible D gene is TRBD2 (6 bases). From germline, CDR1 is DFQATT and CDR2 SNEGSKA (reference sequence). The ends were cut back, 4 bases at V and 3 bases at J, with 9 bases in the middle. CDR3 size: 12 residues. The CDR3: CSAKDYEETQYF. CDR3 DNA sequence: TGCAGTGCTAAGGACTACGAAGAGACCCAGTACTTC.

The chain joins TRBV7-6 to TRBJ1-4, with D possibly TRBD1 on 6 matching bases. The CDR3 is 15 residues long. Germline CDR1 reads SGHVS; CDR2 reads FNYEAQ. Between the trimmed V and J ends, which lost 5 bases and 5 bases, there was a span of 15 bases. CDR3 protein: CASSPEGGNNEKLFF. The DNA for the CDR3 is TGTGCCAGCAGCCCTGAGGGGGGCAACAATGAAAAACTGTTTTTT.

The rearrangement uses TRBV6-1 and TRBJ2-7; perhaps TRBD1 as D (6 bases). Germline loops: CDR1 MNHNS, CDR2 SASEGT. Trimming cost V 8 bases and J 0 bases, with 8 bases left between them. There are 12 residues in the CDR3. The CDR3 nucleotides read TGTGCCAGCGCGGACAGCTCCTACGAGCAGTACTTC. Encoded protein: CASADSSYEQYF.

This clonotype was detected only a few times. The rearrangement uses TRBV5-1 and TRBJ1-2; D is perhaps TRBD1 (6 bases). CDR1 and CDR2 from the germline V gene are SGHRS and YFSETQ. V was clipped by 4 bases and J by 2 bases, with 12 bases between them. This CDR3 contains 14 residues. The CDR3 sequence: CASSPGQINYGYTF. The CDR3 DNA is TGCGCCAGCAGCCCAGGACAGATAAACTATGGCTACACCTTC.

The CDR3 DNA is TGCGCCAGCAGCTTGGCTTTAACTGAAGCTTTCTTT. It is translated as CASSLALTEAFF. The chain uses TRBV5-1 and TRBJ1-1; D gene ambiguous. This CDR3 spans 12 amino acids. Germline assignment: CDR1 SGHRS and CDR2 YFSETQ. Deletions cut 0 bases from V and 5 bases from J, with 5 bases between.

This chain joins TRBV10-3 and TRBJ2-5, with TRBD2 matching 12 bases. The V gene's germline CDR1 is ENHRY and CDR2 SYGVKD. V gave up 5 bases and J gave up 5 bases; unmatched junction bases: 3. The CDR3 has 14 amino acids. The CDR3 DNA follows: TGTGCCATCAGTTCGACTAGCGGGGGTGAGACCCAGTACTTC. It translates to CAISSTSGGETQYF.

The CDR3 region is CASSNPPSGGSTEAFF. The CDR3 DNA sequence: TGTGCCAGTAGTAATCCCCCGTCAGGGGGGAGCACTGAAGCTTTCTTT. The rearrangement joins TRBV19 to TRBJ1-1, with TRBD1 identical over 7 bases. V lost 4 bases, J lost 4 bases, and 12 bases stayed unmatched. The CDR3 contains 16 residues. Germline-derived CDR1 and CDR2 are LNHDA and SQIVND (reference sequence). The full variable domain, its missing parts supplied by reference TRBV19 and TRBJ1-1, is DGGITQSPKYLFRKEGQNVTLSCEQNLNHDAMYWYRQDPGQGLRLIYYSQIVNDFQKGDIAEGYSVSREKKESFPLTVTSAQKNPTAFYLCASSNPPSGGSTEAFFGQGTRLTVV.

The genes are TRBV18 and TRBJ2-3; D perhaps matches TRBD1 (5 bases). Trimming left V 0 bases short and J 3 bases short, with 10 bases between. The CDR3 length is 15 residues. Germline V gene data show CDR1 as KGHSH and CDR2 as LQKENI. This chain's CDR3 is CASSPPQGGTDTQYF. The CDR3, as DNA: TGTGCCAGCTCACCACCCCAGGGTGGTACAGATACGCAGTATTTT.

The rearrangement links TRBV10-3 to TRBJ2-5; no firm D call. The CDR3 runs 13 residues. Trimming took 4 bases from V and 2 from J, leaving 8 bases between them. Germline lookup yields CDR1 ENHRY and CDR2 SYGVKD. The DNA for the CDR3 is TGTGCCATCAGTGGCGTAGGACAAGAGACCCAGTACTTC. Translating it yields CAISGVGQETQYF.

This clonotype was observed a few times. The J gene is TRBJ1-4, the V gene TRBV5-1, with D perhaps matching TRBD1 (5 bases). CDR1 SGHRS and CDR2 YFSETQ come from the germline V gene. V lost 1 base, J lost 8 bases, and 24 bases lay in between. CDR3 length: 18 residues. DNA for the CDR3: TGCGCCAGCAGCTTGACTGTGAGGTCGAGGGGTATAGAGGAAAAACTGTTTTTT. Its protein is CASSLTVRSRGIEEKLFF.

The rearrangement uses TRBV6-1 and TRBJ2-5; TRBD2 aligns across 9 bases. Germline CDR1 reads MNHNS; CDR2 reads SASEGT. V shed 4 bases and J 3 bases; nucleotides not matched to a gene: 9. The CDR3 runs 16 residues. CDR3 DNA: TGTGCCAGCAGTGGGAAGATAGCGGGAGAGAAAGAGACCCAGTACTTC. Its protein product is CASSGKIAGEKETQYF.

This clonotype has only a few counts. The CDR3 region has the DNA TGTGCCAGCAGCTCAAAAGGGACTAGCGGGGGCTCTACTATGAATGAGCAGTTCTTC. Translation gives CASSSKGTSGGSTMNEQFF. This rearrangement joins TRBV7-6 to TRBJ2-1, with 14 bases matching TRBD2. This CDR3 contains 19 residues. V gave up 4 bases and J gave up 7 bases; unmatched junction bases: 15. Germline values: CDR1 SGHVS, CDR2 FNYEAQ. Complete variable domain (other parts from reference TRBV7-6 and TRBJ2-1): GAGVSQSPRYKVTKRGQDVALRCDPISGHVSLYWYRQALGQGPEFLTYFNYEAQQDKSGLPNDRFSAERPEGSISTLTIQRTEQRDSAMYRCASSSKGTSGGSTMNEQFFGPGTRLTVL.

The chain joins TRBV3-1 to TRBJ2-1; D possibly corresponds to TRBD2 (6 bases). The CDR3 loop spans 15 amino acids. Per the germline V gene, CDR1 is LGHDT and CDR2 is YNNKEL (reference sequence). Trimming removed 2 bases from V and 3 bases from J, with 11 bases in between. Written as DNA, the CDR3 is TGTGCCAGCAGCCAAAGTTGGACTAACTACAATGAGCAGTTCTTC. It codes for CASSQSWTNYNEQFF.

V usage is TRBV24-1 and J usage is TRBJ2-2; TRBD2 is a possible D gene (5 bases). The CDR3 spans 11 residues. Trimming cost V 12 bases and J 6 bases, with 10 bases left between them. Per the germline V gene, CDR1 is KGHDR and CDR2 is SFDVKD. DNA for the CDR3: TGTGCCTCGGGAAGGGCCGGGGAGCTGTTTTTT. Translated: CASGRAGELFF.

This chain joins TRBV5-4 and TRBJ2-3, with 14 nucleotides matching TRBD2. J lost 0 bases, V lost 3 bases, and 9 bases had no gene match. The CDR3 covers 19 residues. Germline CDR1 SGHNT, CDR2 YYREEE (reference sequence). DNA of the CDR3: TGTGCCAGCAGCTACCGACTAGCGGGAGGGCCCTCTAGCACAGATACGCAGTATTTT. It encodes CASSYRLAGGPSSTDTQYF.

This clonotype has more than one count but fewer than ten. The chain has TRBV18 and TRBJ2-4; D ambiguous. The CDR3 is 15 amino acids. Germline V gives CDR1 KGHSH, CDR2 LQKENI. Trimming took 0 bases from V and 2 from J, leaving 8 bases between them. The CDR3 region is CASSPPMGTKNIQYF. In DNA, the CDR3 is TGTGCCAGCTCACCACCGATGGGGACCAAAAACATTCAGTACTTC.

This chain connects TRBV15 to TRBJ2-3; possibly TRBD2 for D (5 bases). V gave up 6 bases and J gave up 4 bases, with 14 bases separating them. The CDR3 has 14 residues. CDR1 and CDR2 (germline): LNHNV, YYDKDF (reference sequence). The DNA of the CDR3 is TGTGCCACCAGTTCGGGATACAAGGCAGATACGCAGTATTTT. This sequence encodes CATSSGYKADTQYF.

This clonotype was detected a few times. The chain carries TRBV7-9 and TRBJ2-7, with D possibly TRBD2 on 5 matching bases. CDR3 size: 12 residues. Trimming took 5 bases from V and 6 from J, leaving 11 bases between them. CDR1 and CDR2 from the germline V gene are SEHNR and FQNEAQ (reference sequence). For the CDR3, the DNA is TGTGCCAGCAGCACCGTCGGGGTCGAGCAGTACTTC. It encodes CASSTVGVEQYF. Looking up the rest from reference TRBV7-9 and TRBJ2-7 gives the full variable domain: DTGVSQNPRHKITKRGQNVTFRCDPISEHNRLYWYRQTLGQGPEFLTYFQNEAQLEKSRLLSDRFSAERPKGSFSTLEIQRTEQGDSAMYLCASSTVGVEQYFGPGTRLTVT.

A few counts support this clonotype. V usage is TRBV7-7 and J usage is TRBJ2-5; unclear D gene. This CDR3 contains 10 residues. CDR1 and CDR2 (germline): SSHAT, FNYEAQ (reference sequence). CDR3 DNA sequence: TGTGCTAGGGCGAAAGAGACCCAGTACTTC. It encodes CARAKETQYF.

This chain links TRBV20-1 with TRBJ2-1; TRBD2 is a possible D gene (6 bases). Trimming removed 1 base from V and 3 bases from J, with 10 bases in between. The CDR3 totals 14 residues. Germline V lookup: CDR1 DFQATT, CDR2 SNEGSKA (reference sequence). The CDR3 nucleotides are TGCAGTGCTAGAGTAGCGGAGCTCTACAATGAGCAGTTCTTC. This translates into CSARVAELYNEQFF.

This clonotype turned up a few times. The chain carries TRBV7-6 and TRBJ1-2; TRBD1 aligns across 8 bases. CDR1 and CDR2 (germline): SGHVS, FNYEAQ. The CDR3 runs to 15 residues. Losses at the gene ends were 5 bases for V and 6 bases for J; bases not matched to a gene: 11. CDR3 in amino acids: CASSTPGQGRDGYTF. For the CDR3, the DNA is TGTGCCAGCAGCACACCCGGACAGGGTAGGGATGGCTACACCTTC.

The chain couples TRBV20-1 to TRBJ2-5; D is undetermined. The CDR3 length is 11 residues. Germline V CDR1 and CDR2: DFQATT, SNEGSKA (reference sequence). V dropped 3 bases and J dropped 2 bases, with 4 bases sitting between them. The CDR3: CSASPQETQYF. The CDR3 DNA follows: TGCAGTGCTAGCCCTCAAGAGACCCAGTACTTC.

This clonotype was counted ten times or more. The chain couples TRBV7-2 to TRBJ1-5; 10 nucleotides match TRBD1. The ends lost 4 bases at V and 7 bases at J; junction bases unmatched: 7. Germline loops: CDR1 SGHTA, CDR2 FQGNSA. This CDR3 has 15 amino acids. In DNA form, the CDR3 reads TGTGCCAGCAGCTCGGGACAGGGGTTGAACCAGCCCCAGCATTTT. Its protein product is CASSSGQGLNQPQHF.

This clonotype was observed a few times. This chain joins TRBV6-2 or TRBV6-3 and TRBJ1-2; D is perhaps TRBD1 (6 bases). This CDR3 region has 13 residues. Germline CDR1 MNHEY, CDR2 SVGEGT. Trimming left V 9 bases short and J 3 bases short, with 14 bases between. CDR3 sequence (DNA): TGTGCCAGTGGATCAGGGGCGCACTATGGCTACACCTTC. Protein sequence: CASGSGAHYGYTF.

This clonotype was detected a few times. V is TRBV6-5 and J is TRBJ2-1, with D perhaps given as TRBD1 or TRBD2 (5 bases each). This CDR3 comprises 17 residues. Trimming shortened V by 4 bases and J by 8 bases, and 24 bases separated the two germline ends. Germline CDR1 and CDR2: MNHEY and SVGAGI. The CDR3 protein is CASSSWRGAQSIDEQFF. CDR3 in DNA: TGTGCCAGCAGTTCCTGGCGAGGGGCACAAAGTATCGATGAGCAGTTCTTC.

This clonotype appeared a few times. J is TRBJ1-3 and V is TRBV12-5; D possibly corresponds to TRBD1 (6 bases). Germline V gene data show CDR1 as LGHNT and CDR2 as FRNRAP. The CDR3 totals 17 residues. V was trimmed by 0 bases and J by 0 bases, leaving 12 bases between them. CDR3 nucleotides: TGTGCTAGTGGTTTGGTTACAGGGATAAGCTCTGGAAACACCATATATTTT. Protein product: CASGLVTGISSGNTIYF.